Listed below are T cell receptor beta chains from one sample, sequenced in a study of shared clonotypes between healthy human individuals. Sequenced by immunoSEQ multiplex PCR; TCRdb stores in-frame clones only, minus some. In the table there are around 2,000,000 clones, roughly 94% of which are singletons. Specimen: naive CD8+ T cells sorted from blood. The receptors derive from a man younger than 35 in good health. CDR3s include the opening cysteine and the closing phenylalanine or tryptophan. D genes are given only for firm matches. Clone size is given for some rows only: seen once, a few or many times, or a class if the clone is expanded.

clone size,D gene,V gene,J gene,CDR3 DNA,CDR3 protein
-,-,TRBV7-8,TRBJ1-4,TGTGCCAGCAGCCCAGGCCCAGGGGAAAAACTGTTTTTT,CASSPGPGEKLFF
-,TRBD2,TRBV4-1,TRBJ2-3,TGCGCCAGCAGCTCCCCCGGGACTAGCGGGGGCTGGCCAGATACGCAGTATTTT,CASSSPGTSGGWPDTQYF
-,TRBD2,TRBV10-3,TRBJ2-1,TGTGCCACGGAGAGCGGGAGCAATGAGCAGTTCTTC,CATESGSNEQFF
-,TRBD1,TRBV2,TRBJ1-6,TGTGCCAGCAGTGTCTCCCCAAAGACAGGGGATTATTCACCCCTCCACTTT,CASSVSPKTGDYSPLHF
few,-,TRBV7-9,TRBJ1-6,TGTGCCAGCAGCTTGTGGCAGGGCGATCCTTCACCCCTCCACTTT,CASSLWQGDPSPLHF
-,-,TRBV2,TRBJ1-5,TGTGCCAGCAGTGGGGTGGGGAACAATCAGCCCCAGCATTTT,CASSGVGNNQPQHF
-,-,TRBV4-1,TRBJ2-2,TGCGCCAGCAGCCAAGAAGGCCAGGAGAACACCGGGGAGCTGTTTTTT,CASSQEGQENTGELFF
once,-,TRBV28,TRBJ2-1,TGTGCCAGCAGTTTTATCAATGAGCAGTTCTTC,CASSFINEQFF
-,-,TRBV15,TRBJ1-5,TGTGCCACCGGAGCTACTTATAGCAATCAGCCCCAGCATTTT,CATGATYSNQPQHF
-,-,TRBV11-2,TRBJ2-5,TGTGCCAGCAGCTTAGTGGAGGGGGGGGAGGAGACCCAGTACTTC,CASSLVEGGEETQYF
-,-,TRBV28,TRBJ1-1,TGTGCCAGCAGTTTTTTTCGCGGGGCTGAAGCTTTCTTT,CASSFFRGAEAFF
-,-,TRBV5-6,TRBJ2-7,TGTGCCAGCAGCTCTTTAGTACAGGGCAACTCCTACGAGCAGTACTTC,CASSSLVQGNSYEQYF
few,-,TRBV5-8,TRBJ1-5,TGTGCCAGCAGCCCAGACTATAGCAATCAGCCCCAGCATTTT,CASSPDYSNQPQHF
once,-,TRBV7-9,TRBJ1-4,TGTGCCAGCCGGGACCTAAATGAAAAACTGTTTTTT,CASRDLNEKLFF
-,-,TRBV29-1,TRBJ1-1,TGCAGCGTTGAATCCATTGGGACTGAAGCTTTCTTT,CSVESIGTEAFF
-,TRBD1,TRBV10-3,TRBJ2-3,TGTGCCATCAGTGAGCGACCGGGACAGGGTGACACAGATACGCAGTATTTT,CAISERPGQGDTDTQYF
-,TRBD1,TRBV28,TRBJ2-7,TGTGCCAGCATCCAGACAGGGGGCAGCTACGAGCAGTACTTC,CASIQTGGSYEQYF
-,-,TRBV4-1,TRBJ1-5,TGCGCCAGCAGCCAAGTAAGTGAGGGCAATCAGCCCCAGCATTTT,CASSQVSEGNQPQHF
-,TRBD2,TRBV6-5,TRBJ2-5,TGTGCCAGCAGTTACTCTGCGGGAGCGGGAGAGACCCAGTACTTC,CASSYSAGAGETQYF
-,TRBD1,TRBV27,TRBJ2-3,TGTGCCAGCAGTCCGCCCGGGACAGGTGAAACAGATACGCAGTATTTT,CASSPPGTGETDTQYF
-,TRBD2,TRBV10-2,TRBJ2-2,TGCGCCAGCGGGGGACTACTCGCCACCGGGGAGCTGTTTTTT,CASGGLLATGELFF
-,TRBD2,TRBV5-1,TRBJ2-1,TGCGCCACTTCGACTAGCGGGTTTAATGAGCAGTTCTTC,CATSTSGFNEQFF